One sample yielded the 19 T cell receptor beta chains listed below, sequenced in a study of T cells in Graves' hyperthyroidism and ophthalmopathy. The investigators amplified TCR beta CDR3 regions from RNA transcripts. Initially, a first-round RT-PCR of the TCR CDR3 employed the HTBI primer set. Each CDR3 protein is one row after TCRdb ran MiXCR on the multiplex PCR reads. The data hold about 840,000 distinct CDR3 sequences, with 38% observed a single time. Sequencing input: blood. The source is a man aged 18 to 29 with Graves' hyperthyroidism.

In its sample, this clonotype was seen many times. The V call is TRBV15, the J call TRBJ1-1; tentative D call: TRBD1 (5 bases). The CDR3 length is 14 residues. Germline loops: CDR1 LNHNV, CDR2 YYDKDF (reference sequence). V was shortened by 0 bases and J by 1 base, with 6 bases between the two germline ends. The chain's CDR3 is CATSRDGGNTEAFF. The CDR3 DNA reads TGTGCCACCAGCAGAGATGGGGGGAACACTGAAGCTTTCTTT.

This clonotype was seen only a few times. The gene calls are TRBV11-2 and TRBJ2-7; D gene unclear. Trimming removed 5 bases from V and 3 bases from J, with 8 bases in between. Germline V gene lookup returns CDR1 SGHAT and CDR2 FQNNGV. The length of the CDR3 is 12 residues. Here the CDR3 DNA reads TGTGCCAGCAGCATCCTCGTCTACGAGCAGTACTTC. Residues: CASSILVYEQYF.

This clonotype showed up many times. V usage is TRBV2 and J usage is TRBJ2-7, with D maybe TRBD2 (6 bases). CDR3 length: 14 amino acids. Trimming removed 6 bases from V and 6 bases from J, with 18 bases in between. Germline assignment: CDR1 SNHLY and CDR2 FYNNEI. CDR3 loop: CASREGGPRAEQYF. CDR3 DNA sequence: TGTGCCAGCAGAGAGGGAGGACCGAGGGCCGAGCAGTACTTC.

The chain recombines TRBV20-1 with TRBJ1-6; perhaps TRBD1 as D (5 bases). This CDR3 region has 14 residues. The V gene lost 5 bases and the J gene lost 5 bases, with 13 bases spanning the gap. In germline, CDR1 is DFQATT, CDR2 SNEGSKA (reference sequence). DNA of the CDR3: TGCAGTGCTGAGGGCCCGGGGCATAATTCACCCCTCCACTTT. Protein sequence: CSAEGPGHNSPLHF.

At least ten counts were recorded for this clonotype. V gene TRBV7-8 combines with J gene TRBJ2-2; D is unresolved. CDR1 and CDR2 (germline): SGHVS, FQNEAQ. V gave up 0 bases and J gave up 6 bases, with 11 bases separating them. The length of the CDR3 is 15 residues. As DNA, the CDR3 is TGTGCCAGCAGCTTAGCCGGTAGAGCCTCCGGGGAGCTGTTTTTT. Amino acid sequence: CASSLAGRASGELFF.

This clonotype was seen many times. The junction and the germline gene differ at one end; a read error may be behind it. This sequence joins TRBV7-7 and TRBJ2-7; a weak D match, TRBD1 (6 bases). The germline V gene encodes CDR1 SSHAT and CDR2 FNYEAQ (reference sequence). The CDR3 has 13 residues. This CDR3 reads CASSSGEKREQYF. DNA for the CDR3: TGTGCTAGCAGCTCAGGGGAAAAGCGGGAGCAGTACTTC.

CDR3 in DNA: TGTGCCATCCAGCGGGGGGGGAACAATGAGCAGTTCTTC. Translating gives CAIQRGGNNEQFF. The V and J genes are TRBV10-3 and TRBJ2-1, with 10 positions matching TRBD2. Germline loops: CDR1 ENHRY, CDR2 SYGVKD. The trim removed 8 bases at V and 5 bases at J, leaving 3 bases unmatched. The CDR3 consists of 13 residues.

This clonotype was seen repeatedly, ten times or more. CDR3 coding DNA: TGTGCCATCAGTGAGTCGGCCGGTAGCAATCAGCCCCAGCATTTT. Residues: CAISESAGSNQPQHF. The chain couples TRBV10-3 to TRBJ1-5; no clear D gene. Germline V gene data show CDR1 as ENHRY and CDR2 as SYGVKD. The CDR3 loop spans 15 amino acids. Trimming took off 0 bases at V and 0 bases at J, with 6 bases between the two ends.

The chain recombines TRBV4-1 with TRBJ1-6; perhaps TRBD1 as D (5 bases). V was shortened by 1 base and J by 9 bases, with 13 bases between the two germline ends. The CDR3 covers 15 residues. Germline assignment: CDR1 MGHRA and CDR2 YSYEKL. CDR3 nucleotide sequence: TGCGCCAGCAGCCAAGGGAAGGGGACCGTTTCACCCCTCCACTTT. This translates into CASSQGKGTVSPLHF.

This clonotype was detected only once. The chain combines TRBV7-8 with TRBJ2-2, with a possible D match to TRBD2 (6 bases). This CDR3 comprises 14 residues. V was pared by 6 bases and J by 7 bases, with 15 bases between. CDR1 and CDR2 from the germline V gene are SGHVS and FQNEAQ. CDR3: CASSPTGRGGELFF. The CDR3 DNA reads TGTGCCAGCAGTCCAACCGGGCGGGGCGGGGAGCTGTTTTTT.

The chain uses TRBV7-2 and TRBJ2-2; TRBD1 matches 8 bases. Germline V gene data show CDR1 as SGHTA and CDR2 as FQGNSA. The CDR3 contains 16 residues. J lost 0 bases, V lost 3 bases, and 3 bases had no gene match. Here the CDR3 reads CASSFPGQANTGELFF. The CDR3 DNA sequence: TGTGCCAGCAGCTTTCCGGGACAGGCGAACACCGGGGAGCTGTTTTTT.

The table lists this clonotype with a few counts. J is TRBJ2-5 and V is TRBV20-1; TRBD1 matches at 10 bases. Germline lookup yields CDR1 DFQATT and CDR2 SNEGSKA (reference sequence). CDR3 length equals 15 residues. J gave up 5 bases and V 3 bases, and 9 bases lay outside the gene matches. In DNA, the CDR3 is TGCAGTGCTAGTCCCGACAGGGGGCGCCGGGAGACCCAGTACTTC. It yields the protein CSASPDRGRRETQYF.

This clonotype was detected only a few times. The CDR3 here is CASSLGTGASGELFF. The CDR3 region has the DNA TGTGCCAGCAGCCTAGGGACAGGGGCATCCGGGGAGCTGTTTTTT. The V and J genes are TRBV7-9 and TRBJ2-2; 10 bases line up with TRBD1. The CDR3 has 15 amino acids. V trimming: 5 bases; J trimming: 6 bases; junction bases outside the gene matches: 6. CDR1 is SEHNR and CDR2 is FQNEAQ in the germline V gene (reference sequence).

This clonotype was counted between two and nine times. V is TRBV6-5 and J is TRBJ2-5; D is perhaps TRBD2 (5 bases). Germline V lookup: CDR1 MNHEY, CDR2 SVGAGI. Between the trimmed V and J ends, which lost 7 bases and 4 bases, there was a span of 13 bases. The CDR3 length is 13 residues. The CDR3 sequence is CASTFGVGETQYF. CDR3 DNA: TGTGCCAGCACTTTCGGGGTAGGAGAGACCCAGTACTTC.

The chain uses TRBV25-1 and TRBJ1-2; TRBD1 is a possible D gene (5 bases). The V end lost 6 bases, the J end lost 0 bases, and 8 bases lay between the germline ends. CDR1 and CDR2 from the germline V gene are MGHDK and SYGVNS. The CDR3 loop spans 13 amino acids. The CDR3 coding sequence is TGTGCCAGCAGACCGGGACCTAACTATGGCTACACCTTC. Amino acid sequence: CASRPGPNYGYTF.

A remark on this clonotype: Given a much more abundant clone one base away, this may be a read error. The chain uses TRBV10-3 and TRBJ2-5; 7 bases agree with TRBD1. TRBJ2-7 explains the end of the DNA better; the J call may be wrong. The CDR3 has 15 residues. From germline, CDR1 is ENHRY and CDR2 SYGVKD. The DNA of the CDR3 is TGTGCCATCAGCGACGGACAGGTAGCTACATGCGAGCAGTACTTC. This gives the protein CAISDGQVATCEQYF.

This clonotype has only one observation. V gene TRBV20-1 combines with J gene TRBJ2-2; D remains ambiguous. This CDR3 has 12 amino acids. V gave up 1 base and J gave up 7 bases, with 7 bases separating them. CDR1 and CDR2 (germline): DFQATT, SNEGSKA (reference sequence). This CDR3 reads CSARGSDGELFF. The DNA of the CDR3 is TGCAGTGCTAGAGGTTCCGACGGGGAGCTGTTTTTT.

In its sample, this clonotype was seen many times. The V call is TRBV7-2, the J call TRBJ1-5; no reliable D call. Germline V gene sequence: CDR1 SGHTA, CDR2 FQGNSA. Trimming cost V 4 bases and J 0 bases, with 10 bases left between them. CDR3 length equals 15 residues. The CDR3 DNA is TGTGCCAGCAGCTCGATGGTTTATAGCAATCAGCCCCAGCATTTT. Translated: CASSSMVYSNQPQHF. The full variable domain, rest sourced from reference TRBV7-2 and TRBJ1-5, is GAGVSQSPSNKVTEKGKDVELRCDPISGHTALYWYRQSLGQGLEFLIYFQGNSAPDKSGLPSDRFSAERTGGSVSTLTIQRTQQEDSAVYLCASSSMVYSNQPQHFGDGTRLSIL.

Points on this clonotype: This sequence may be a read error, since a much larger clone differs from it by one base. This chain joins TRBV24-1 and TRBJ2-7; D is ambiguous. Germline CDR1 reads KGHDR; CDR2 reads SFDVKD. The length of the CDR3 is 13 residues. CDR3 nucleotides: TGTGCCACCAGTGACGACGGGTCCTACGTGCAGTACTTC. Translating gives CATSDDGSYVQYF.